These T cell receptor beta chains were read from a single sample in a study of shared clonotypes between healthy human individuals. TCRdb's copy holds only in-frame clones and misses some; the assay was immunoSEQ multiplex PCR. The sample yields roughly 590,000 clones, roughly 96% seen once. The sequencing input was naive CD8+ T cells sorted from blood. These receptors originate from a woman aged 30 to 39 in good health. CDR3s include the opening cysteine and the closing phenylalanine or tryptophan. A D gene is named only where the DNA matches it firmly. Some rows mark clone size as missing; the rest say once, few, many or name a class of expanded clone.

17	-	TRBJ1-3	-	TRBV7-9	CASSLGSPGRSGNTIYF	TGTGCCAGCAGCTTAGGAAGTCCAGGCCGCTCTGGAAACACCATATATTTT
15	-	TRBJ2-7	-	TRBV13	CASSFAQGGLGEQYF	TGTGCCAGCAGCTTTGCGCAGGGGGGATTAGGGGAGCAGTACTTC
16	-	TRBJ1-5	-	TRBV19	CASSIVGQIGNQPQHF	TGTGCCAGTAGTATAGTTGGGCAGATTGGCAATCAGCCCCAGCATTTT
13	-	TRBJ1-1	-	TRBV29-1	CSASQVLNTEAFF	TGCAGCGCAAGTCAGGTGCTTAACACTGAAGCTTTCTTT
13	TRBD1	TRBJ1-5	-	TRBV27	CASREGTGLPQHF	TGTGCCAGCAGAGAAGGGACAGGGTTGCCCCAGCATTTT
16	TRBD2	TRBJ2-1	-	TRBV29-1	CSVLGLAGEHGDEQFF	TGCAGCGTTTTAGGACTAGCGGGAGAGCACGGGGATGAGCAGTTCTTC
18	-	TRBJ2-5	-	TRBV27	CASSLTGPRHAGVETQYF	TGTGCCAGCAGTTTAACAGGGCCCCGTCACGCGGGAGTGGAGACCCAGTACTTC
16	TRBD1	TRBJ2-7	-	TRBV19	CASGRGTGSPSYEQYF	TGTGCCAGTGGACGAGGGACAGGGAGTCCCTCCTACGAGCAGTACTTC
12	-	TRBJ1-1	-	TRBV7-9	CASSQTGTEAFF	TGTGCCAGCAGCCAAACAGGGACTGAAGCTTTCTTT
14	TRBD1	TRBJ1-5	-	TRBV9	CASSAGQGGQPQHF	TGTGCCAGCAGCGCCGGACAGGGCGGTCAGCCCCAGCATTTT
12	TRBD1	TRBJ2-5	-	TRBV27	CASSDRDETQYF	TGTGCCAGCTCAGACAGGGATGAGACCCAGTACTTC
14	-	TRBJ2-1	-	TRBV2	CASEGDFPNNEQFF	TGTGCCAGCGAGGGGGACTTCCCTAACAATGAGCAGTTCTTC
15	TRBD1	TRBJ1-2	-	TRBV28	CASTLFFDRVSGYTF	TGTGCCAGCACCCTCTTCTTTGACAGGGTCAGTGGCTACACCTTC
15	-	TRBJ1-1	-	TRBV27	CASSERWGANTEAFF	TGTGCCAGCAGTGAGCGCTGGGGGGCGAACACTGAAGCTTTCTTT
13	TRBD1	TRBJ2-5	-	TRBV2	CASDRDGQETQYF	TGTGCCAGCGACAGGGATGGGCAAGAGACCCAGTACTTC
18	-	TRBJ1-5	-	TRBV23-1	CASNTPSKGGYSNQPQHF	TGCGCCAGCAACACACCTTCGAAGGGCGGTTATAGCAATCAGCCCCAGCATTTT
14	TRBD1	TRBJ2-7	-	TRBV28	CASRPRDSAYEQYF	TGTGCCAGCCGACCCCGGGACAGTGCCTACGAGCAGTACTTC
12	-	TRBJ2-1	few	TRBV28	CASSLVPNEQFF	TGTGCCAGCAGTTTAGTGCCTAATGAGCAGTTCTTC
17	-	TRBJ1-5	-	TRBV21-1	CASNSIPGASGNQPQHF	TGTGCCAGCAACTCCATCCCGGGGGCATCTGGGAATCAGCCCCAGCATTTT
16	-	TRBJ1-1	few	TRBV4-1	CASSPGQGRLDTEAFF	TGCGCCAGCAGCCCTGGGCAGGGTAGGTTGGACACTGAAGCTTTCTTT
15	-	TRBJ2-7	-	TRBV27	CASTPSAGAGYEQYF	TGTGCCAGCACACCTTCAGCAGGGGCAGGCTACGAGCAGTACTTC
12	-	TRBJ1-1	-	TRBV4-1	CASSQGTAGAFF	TGCGCCAGCAGCCAGGGGACGGCGGGAGCTTTCTTT
15	-	TRBJ2-5	-	TRBV19	CASSNRQLGGETQYF	TGTGCCAGTAGTAATCGACAGCTTGGGGGAGAGACCCAGTACTTC
12	-	TRBJ1-1	-	TRBV6-4	CASRGGNTEAFF	TGTGCCAGCCGCGGAGGGAACACTGAAGCTTTCTTT
15	TRBD1	TRBJ2-7	-	TRBV15	CATSSPGQGFYEQYF	TGTGCCACCAGCAGCCCGGGACAGGGGTTCTACGAGCAGTACTTC
13	-	TRBJ2-3	-	TRBV27	CASTLGTGHTQYF	TGTGCCAGCACCCTAGGGACGGGGCATACGCAGTATTTT
12	-	TRBJ2-7	few	TRBV10-2	CASTAGPYEQYF	TGCGCCAGCACTGCAGGACCCTACGAGCAGTACTTC
16	TRBD2	TRBJ2-1	once	TRBV29-1	CSVELWLAEIKNEQFF	TGCAGCGTTGAGTTGTGGCTAGCGGAGATCAAGAATGAGCAGTTCTTC
13	-	TRBJ2-7	-	TRBV6-5	CASSLGPLYEQYF	TGTGCCAGCAGCCTCGGACCCTTATACGAGCAGTACTTC
13	-	TRBJ2-1	-	TRBV11-3	CASSLGGYNEQFF	TGTGCCAGCAGCTTAGGGGGTTACAATGAGCAGTTCTTC
16	-	TRBJ1-2	-	TRBV7-8	CASSPTGRGEVYGYTF	TGTGCCAGCAGCCCTACAGGACGGGGGGAGGTCTATGGCTACACCTTC
13	-	TRBJ2-1	-	TRBV2	CASEGALNNEQFF	TGTGCCAGCGAAGGGGCGTTGAACAATGAGCAGTTCTTC
15	-	TRBJ2-3	-	TRBV19	CASKAALWGKDTQYF	TGTGCCAGTAAAGCTGCCTTGTGGGGTAAAGATACGCAGTATTTT
14	-	TRBJ1-2	-	TRBV28	CASSQWGQNYGYTF	TGTGCCAGCAGCCAGTGGGGTCAGAACTATGGCTACACCTTC
14	-	TRBJ2-7	-	TRBV5-1	CASSLDGAGYEQYF	TGCGCCAGCAGCTTGGACGGTGCGGGCTACGAGCAGTACTTC
15	TRBD1	TRBJ2-2	once	TRBV15	CATSGAGQGAKELFF	TGTGCCACCAGCGGGGCAGGACAGGGGGCTAAAGAGCTGTTTTTT
15	-	TRBJ1-3	once	TRBV10-3	CAISGNRASGNTIYF	TGTGCCATCAGTGGAAACAGGGCCTCTGGAAACACCATATATTTT
14	TRBD2	TRBJ2-1	-	TRBV19	CASSPTSGKNEQFF	TGTGCCAGTAGTCCAACTAGCGGGAAGAATGAGCAGTTCTTC
14	TRBD2	TRBJ2-7	-	TRBV29-1	CSVDPSGSAYEQYF	TGCAGCGTTGACCCTAGCGGGAGCGCCTACGAGCAGTACTTC
14	-	TRBJ1-1	many	TRBV9	CASSVSWGNTEAFF	TGTGCCAGCAGCGTGAGTTGGGGGAACACTGAAGCTTTCTTT
14	TRBD2	TRBJ2-7	-	TRBV5-4	CASSHSGRMDEQYF	TGTGCCAGCAGCCATAGCGGGAGAATGGACGAGCAGTACTTC
13	-	TRBJ1-5	-	TRBV5-5	CASSLGVSQPQHF	TGTGCCAGCAGCTTGGGGGTGAGTCAGCCCCAGCATTTT
17	TRBD2	TRBJ2-3	once	TRBV13	CASSLGLAGLGTDTQYF	TGTGCCAGCAGCCTGGGACTAGCGGGATTGGGCACAGATACGCAGTATTTT
13	-	TRBJ2-1	-	TRBV6-1	CASSGLGGNEQFF	TGTGCCAGCAGTGGACTAGGTGGGAATGAGCAGTTCTTC
14	TRBD1	TRBJ2-5	-	TRBV5-6	CASSPDRDGETQYF	TGTGCCAGCAGCCCGGACAGGGACGGAGAGACCCAGTACTTC
14	TRBD1	TRBJ2-5	-	TRBV13	CASSPQTGEETQYF	TGTGCCAGCAGCCCACAGACAGGGGAAGAGACCCAGTACTTC
12	-	TRBJ1-2	-	TRBV19	CASSMAGAGYTF	TGTGCCAGTAGTATGGCAGGGGCTGGCTACACCTTC
15	-	TRBJ2-1	-	TRBV19	CASSIGGTLHNEQFF	TGTGCCAGTAGTATTGGTGGTACCCTACACAATGAGCAGTTCTTC
13	-	TRBJ2-7	-	TRBV27	CASRSVNSYEQYF	TGTGCCAGCCGGTCAGTCAATTCCTACGAGCAGTACTTC
16	-	TRBJ1-2	-	TRBV11-2	CASSAPLAVPRSGYTF	TGTGCCAGCAGCGCCCCCCTGGCAGTTCCGCGCTCTGGCTACACCTTC
16	-	TRBJ2-7	-	TRBV27	CASSPSSGSLTYEQYF	TGTGCCAGCAGTCCCTCGAGTGGAAGCCTCACCTACGAGCAGTACTTC
12	-	TRBJ2-7	-	TRBV30	CAWRGDTYEQYF	TGTGCCTGGAGGGGCGACACGTACGAGCAGTACTTC
17	TRBD1	TRBJ1-5	-	TRBV10-2	CASSEPGQGFINQPQHF	TGCGCCAGCAGTGAGCCCGGACAGGGATTTATCAATCAGCCCCAGCATTTT
15	TRBD1	TRBJ2-7	-	TRBV6-5	CASSYLTGVVDEQYF	TGTGCCAGCAGTTACCTGACAGGGGTGGTGGACGAGCAGTACTTC
15	TRBD2	TRBJ2-7	-	TRBV6-5	CASSLSGRLTYEQYF	TGTGCCAGCAGTTTGAGCGGGAGGCTTACCTACGAGCAGTACTTC